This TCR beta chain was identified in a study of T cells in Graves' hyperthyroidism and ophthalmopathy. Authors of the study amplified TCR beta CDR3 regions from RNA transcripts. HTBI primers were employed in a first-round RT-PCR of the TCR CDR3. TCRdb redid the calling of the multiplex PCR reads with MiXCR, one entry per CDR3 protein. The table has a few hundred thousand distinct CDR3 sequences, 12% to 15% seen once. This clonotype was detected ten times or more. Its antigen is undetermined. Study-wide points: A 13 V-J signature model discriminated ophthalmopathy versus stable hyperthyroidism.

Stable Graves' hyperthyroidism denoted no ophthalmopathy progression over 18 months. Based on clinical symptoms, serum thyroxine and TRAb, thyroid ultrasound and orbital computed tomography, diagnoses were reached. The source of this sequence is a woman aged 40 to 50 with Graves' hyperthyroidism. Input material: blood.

The CDR3 is CSAREETQYF. For the CDR3, the DNA is TGCAGTGCTAGAGAGGAGACCCAGTACTTC. This chain connects TRBV20-1 to TRBJ2-5; D gene uncertain. This CDR3 is 10 amino acids long. Deletions cut 0 bases from V and 5 bases from J, with 1 base between. Germline assignment: CDR1 DFQATT and CDR2 SNEGSKA (reference sequence).